The T cell receptor beta chain under discussion was sequenced for a study of blood T cell repertoires in COVID-19. Sequencing was performed with immunoSEQ multiplex PCR; in TCRdb, only in-frame clones are kept and a portion is missing. The data hold some 90,000 clones, with about 88% observed a single time. V gave up 5 bases and J gave up 3 bases; unmatched junction bases: 8. Looked up from germline, CDR1 is SEHNR and CDR2 is FQNEAQ (reference sequence). This CDR3 has 15 amino acids. The receptor comes from a woman of 80 years or more with active COVID-19. Input material: peripheral blood. This chain joins TRBV7-9 and TRBJ2-7; 9 positions agree with TRBD1. The CDR3: CASSVLQGAIYEQYF. The CDR3 region has the DNA TGTGCCAGCAGCGTCCTACAGGGGGCAATCTACGAGCAGTACTTC.